These 12 T cell receptor beta chains were all obtained from the same sample, sequenced in a study of blood T cell repertoires in COVID-19. Assay used: immunoSEQ multiplex PCR; TCRdb lists only in-frame clones, some missing. The sample records hundreds of thousands of clones, about 87% being singletons. The sequencing sample was made of peripheral blood. The receptors originated from a woman aged 50 to 60 who had recovered from COVID-19.

The V and J genes are TRBV28 and TRBJ2-3; 8 bases fit TRBD2. Per germline, CDR1 MDHEN and CDR2 SYDVKM. The CDR3 has 14 residues. J gave up 1 base and V 5 bases, and 2 bases lay outside the gene matches. CDR3 residues: CASSAGLGTDTQYF. CDR3 in DNA: TGTGCCAGCAGTGCGGGACTAGGCACAGATACGCAGTATTTT.

This clone was found once. The chain joins TRBV30 to TRBJ1-5; D ambiguous. The germline gives CDR1 GTSNPN, CDR2 SVGIG (reference sequence). The CDR3 consists of 12 residues. V was pared by 0 bases and J by 3 bases, with 3 bases between. CDR3 amino acids: CAWSVYNQPQHF. For the CDR3, the DNA is TGTGCCTGGAGTGTTTACAATCAGCCCCAGCATTTT.

The DNA for the CDR3 is TGTGCCAGCAGCTTAGGGGGCGAAGAGACCCAGTACTTC. It translates to CASSLGGEETQYF. V is TRBV7-6 and J is TRBJ2-5, with a weak D call TRBD1 (5 bases). In germline, CDR1 is SGHVS, CDR2 FNYEAQ. This CDR3 spans 13 amino acids. V gave up 1 base and J gave up 3 bases, with 6 bases separating them.

In this sample, this clone turned up a few times. The chain recombines TRBV6-6 with TRBJ1-5; D is possibly TRBD1 (5 bases). Germline CDR1 MNHNY, CDR2 SVGAGI (reference sequence). The CDR3 is made up of 17 amino acids. V dropped 5 bases and J dropped 1 base, with 18 bases sitting between them. The CDR3 DNA reads TGTGCCAGCAGTCGAGAAGGAGGGACCGCAAGCAATCAGCCCCAGCATTTT. Its protein is CASSREGGTASNQPQHF.

This sequence joins TRBV29-1 and TRBJ1-5; 7 positions match TRBD1. Germline CDR1 and CDR2: SQVTM and ANQGSEA. The trim removed 6 bases at V and 5 bases at J, leaving 4 bases unmatched. The CDR3 extends over 12 amino acids. CDR3 sequence reads: CSVRQGDQPQHF. The DNA of the CDR3 is TGCAGCGTCCGACAGGGTGATCAGCCCCAGCATTTT.

The chain recombines TRBV3-1 (or the pseudogene TRBV3-2) with TRBJ1-6; D not resolved. This CDR3 comprises 13 residues. CDR1 and CDR2 from the germline V gene are LGHDT and YNNKEL (reference sequence). V dropped 2 bases and J dropped 9 bases, with 8 bases sitting between them. The CDR3 DNA follows: TGTGCCAGCAGCCAATTTTTGGCTTCACCCCTCCACTTT. It specifies CASSQFLASPLHF.

The V gene is TRBV10-2, the J gene TRBJ2-1; TRBD2 matches 12 bases. The CDR3 has 14 residues. Germline CDR1 and CDR2: WSHSY and SAAADI. Germline trimming cut 4 bases from V and 9 bases from J; bases unmatched to any gene: 4. The CDR3 sequence: CASSASGRGVEQFF. DNA of the CDR3: TGCGCCAGCAGTGCTAGCGGGAGGGGTGTTGAGCAGTTCTTC.

This rearrangement joins TRBV5-1 to TRBJ2-7; TRBD2 aligns across 9 bases. V was clipped by 3 bases and J by 7 bases; unmatched bases: 11. Germline CDR1 and CDR2: SGHRS and YFSETQ. The length of the CDR3 is 15 residues. CDR3 nucleotide sequence: TGCGCCAGCAGCTCCCGGCGATTAGCGGGAGAAGAGCAGTACTTC. Protein product: CASSSRRLAGEEQYF.

CDR3 loop: CATSSGDSNQPQHF. In nucleotides, the CDR3 is TGTGCCACTTCAAGCGGGGATAGCAATCAGCCCCAGCATTTT. The J gene is TRBJ1-5, the V gene TRBV28; no clear D. The ends were cut back, 10 bases at V and 0 bases at J, with 13 bases in the middle. Germline V gene data show CDR1 as MDHEN and CDR2 as SYDVKM. This CDR3 region has 14 residues. Full variable domain (missing parts from reference TRBV28 and TRBJ1-5): DVKVTQSSRYLVKRTGEKVFLECVQDMDHENMFWYRQDPGLGLRLIYFSYDVKMKEKGDIPEGYSVSREKKERFSLILESASTNQTSMYLCATSSGDSNQPQHFGDGTRLSIL.

This chain links TRBV5-8 with TRBJ1-4; no clear D gene. Germline V gene data show CDR1 as SGHTS and CDR2 as YDEGEE. V dropped 4 bases and J dropped 4 bases, with 14 bases sitting between them. CDR3 length: 15 amino acids. The CDR3 loop is CASSARGTGNEKLFF. The CDR3 DNA reads TGTGCCAGCAGCGCCCGAGGCACCGGTAATGAAAAACTGTTTTTT.

The chain employs TRBV7-2 and TRBJ2-2; 11 bases are a match to TRBD2. CDR3 size: 17 residues. The V gene's germline CDR1 is SGHTA and CDR2 FQGNSA. The trim removed 1 base at V and 4 bases at J, leaving 5 bases unmatched. The CDR3 loop is CASSLGGLAATTGELFF. The CDR3 coding sequence is TGTGCCAGCAGCTTAGGGGGACTAGCGGCAACCACCGGGGAGCTGTTTTTT.

This chain joins TRBV6-1 and TRBJ2-7, with TRBD2 matching over 8 bases. V was clipped by 2 bases and J by 0 bases; unmatched bases: 3. The CDR3 contains 15 residues. In germline, CDR1 is MNHNS, CDR2 SASEGT. The CDR3 protein is CASSESGRPSYEQYF. As DNA, the CDR3 is TGTGCCAGCAGTGAAAGCGGGAGACCCTCCTACGAGCAGTACTTC.